A selection of T cell receptor beta chains follows, all from one sample in a study of response to subunit inactivated influenza vaccine. MiXCR, applied by TCRdb to the RT-PCR reads, yields one record per CDR3 protein. This table holds more than 150,000 distinct CDR3 sequences, roughly 10% found once. The material was CD8+ T cells sorted from PBMCs, obtained approximately 25 months after vaccination. The receptors come from a man aged 45-69 years who received an inactivated influenza vaccine. CDR3s include the opening cysteine and the closing phenylalanine or tryptophan. The D gene is left open where the match is weak. Not every row has a clone size; where given, it reads once, few, many or a size class.

d_call,v_call,j_call,clone_size,cdr3_nt,cdr3_aa
TRBD2,TRBV4-1,TRBJ2-3,-,TGCGCCAGCAGCCAAGTTTCCCCGACTAGCGGCTTCACAGATACGCAGTATTTT,CASSQVSPTSGFTDTQYF
-,TRBV7-7,TRBJ2-3,few,TGTGCTAGCAGCTCGTCGGCCACAGATACGCAGTATTTT,CASSSSATDTQYF
-,TRBV6-7,TRBJ2-3,-,TGTGCCAGCAGAGTCGGGAGTGGGTTTCTCACAGATACGCAGTATTTT,CASRVGSGFLTDTQYF
TRBD1,TRBV12-3/TRBV12-4,TRBJ2-7,-,TGTGCCCGCAGTTTAGCGTTCGTCTCAGGGGGCGTCGACGAGCAGTACTTC,CARSLAFVSGGVDEQYF
TRBD1,TRBV7-6,TRBJ2-7,few,TGTGCCAGCAGCTCCCTACCGGGACAGGGTCTCTACGAGCAGTACTTC,CASSSLPGQGLYEQYF
-,TRBV7-8,TRBJ2-1,many,TGTGCCAGCAGCTTAGAGTCGCCTTTCTACAATGAGCAGTTCTTC,CASSLESPFYNEQFF
-,TRBV6-5,TRBJ1-3,many,TGTGCCAGCAGTTACTTTGGGAACTCTGGAAACACCATATATTTT,CASSYFGNSGNTIYF
TRBD2,TRBV5-1,TRBJ2-7,few,TGCGCCAGCAGCTTGTTATACGGACTAGCGCTCGACGAGCAGTACTTC,CASSLLYGLALDEQYF
-,TRBV9,TRBJ2-1,many,TGTGCCAGCAGCGGTAGCGATAGCTCCTACAATGAGCAGTTCTTC,CASSGSDSSYNEQFF
-,TRBV5-1,TRBJ2-7,many,TGCGCCAGCAGCCAGGGACCCGCCTACGAGCAGTACTTC,CASSQGPAYEQYF
TRBD2,TRBV7-8,TRBJ2-5,few,TGTGCCAGCAGCTTACCCGACCGCCTGGGAGGGTGGGAGACCCAGTACTTC,CASSLPDRLGGWETQYF
TRBD2,TRBV4-3,TRBJ2-1,few,TGCGCCAGCAGCCAGGTCTGGAGCGGGGGAGACAATGAGCAGTTCTTC,CASSQVWSGGDNEQFF
-,TRBV12-3/TRBV12-4,TRBJ1-1,few,TGTGCCAGCAGTTTGGACGGGGTTGTAAACACTGAAGCTTTCTTT,CASSLDGVVNTEAFF
TRBD2,TRBV25-1,TRBJ2-5,-,TGTGCCAGCAGTGAATCAGGCCTAGCGGGGGGGGAGACCCAGTACTTC,CASSESGLAGGETQYF
-,TRBV9,TRBJ2-7,few,TGTGCCAGCAGCGTTGGGGCAGGGATAAGCGAGCAGTACTTC,CASSVGAGISEQYF
-,TRBV2,TRBJ1-1,-,TGTGCCAGCACCGGAGGGTCCACTGAAGCTTTCTTT,CASTGGSTEAFF
TRBD2,TRBV7-9,TRBJ2-3,many,TGTGCCAGCAGCTCCGAACTAGCGGGAGTCGCCACAGATACGCAGTATTTT,CASSSELAGVATDTQYF
TRBD2,TRBV2,TRBJ2-1,few,TGTGCCAGCAGCCACGGACTAGCGGGGGGCCCTCAGCAGTTCTTC,CASSHGLAGGPQQFF
TRBD1,TRBV28,TRBJ2-7,few,TGTGCCAGCAGGTATACCGGCAGGGGGCCCTTGGGAGAGCAGTACTTC,CASRYTGRGPLGEQYF
-,TRBV2,TRBJ1-5,many,TGTGCCAGCAGTGTGGGTAATCAGCCCCAGCATTTT,CASSVGNQPQHF
-,TRBV12-3/TRBV12-4,TRBJ1-6,-,TGTGCCAGCAGTTTAGCTTTTAGAGAGAATTCACCCCTCCACTTT,CASSLAFRENSPLHF
-,TRBV12-3/TRBV12-4,TRBJ2-2,many,TGTGCCAGCAAACCATCGGATGGCGGGGAGCTGTTTTTT,CASKPSDGGELFF
-,TRBV29-1,TRBJ1-2,hyperexpanded,TGCAGCGGAGAAGGGACCTATGGCTACACCTTC,CSGEGTYGYTF
-,TRBV4-3,TRBJ1-3,-,TGCGCCAGCAGCCAAGAGAGGACCTCTGGAAACACCATATATTTT,CASSQERTSGNTIYF
TRBD2,TRBV28,TRBJ2-3,-,TGTGCCAGCAGTTTTTACGCGGGAGTGATGGGTACGCAGTATTTT,CASSFYAGVMGTQYF
-,TRBV4-2,TRBJ2-3,few,TGTGCCAGCAGCCAAGACTGGGACAGCACAGATACGCAGTATTTT,CASSQDWDSTDTQYF
-,TRBV28,TRBJ1-4,few,TGTGCCAGCATCGAGAGAGGCAGGGTCTGGGAAAAACTGTTTTTT,CASIERGRVWEKLFF
-,TRBV6-6,TRBJ2-1,many,TGTGCCAGCAGTTACTCGACCAATGAGCAGTTCTTC,CASSYSTNEQFF
TRBD2,TRBV7-8,TRBJ2-1,few,TGTGCCAGCAAAATTCTAGCGGGGGACACCTACAATGAGCAGTTCTTC,CASKILAGDTYNEQFF
-,TRBV3-1,TRBJ1-2,few,TGTGCCAGCAGCCCAGAGTCGGGGGCTTTCTATGGCTACACCTTC,CASSPESGAFYGYTF
TRBD1,TRBV4-3,TRBJ1-2,-,TGCGCCAGCAGCCAAGAAGGTCAGGGGGCGCGTGGCTACACCTTC,CASSQEGQGARGYTF
-,TRBV25-1,TRBJ2-3,-,TGTGCCAGCAGTGACCAATACGCAGATACGCAGTATTTT,CASSDQYADTQYF
TRBD2,TRBV20-1,TRBJ2-7,many,TGCAGTGCGTGGACTAGCGGGAGTTACGAGCAGTACTTC,CSAWTSGSYEQYF
-,TRBV20-1,TRBJ2-7,-,TGCAGTGCTAGAGACTTCGCCTCATCAGGGGTCAACGAGCAGTACTTC,CSARDFASSGVNEQYF
TRBD1,TRBV7-6,TRBJ2-5,few,TGTGCCAGCAGCCCTTGGACAGGGAGGAGCGAGACCCAGTACTTC,CASSPWTGRSETQYF
TRBD1,TRBV5-6,TRBJ2-7,few,TGTGCCAGCAGCCCAACTGACAGGGGGACCTCCTACGAGCAGTACTTC,CASSPTDRGTSYEQYF
TRBD1,TRBV25-1,TRBJ1-5,many,TGTGCCAGCAGTGAGTCGACAGGGGGAAATCAGCCCCAGCATTTT,CASSESTGGNQPQHF
TRBD2,TRBV27,TRBJ2-7,few,TGTGCCAGCAGTTTATCAGCGGGAGCGGTCGAGCAGTACTTC,CASSLSAGAVEQYF
-,TRBV7-9,TRBJ2-1,-,TGTGCCAACCAGGACAGTTCCTACAATGAGCAGTTCTTC,CANQDSSYNEQFF
-,TRBV25-1,TRBJ2-1,many,TGTGCCGTAGGTAAAGGTCTTGAGCAGTTCTTC,CAVGKGLEQFF
TRBD1,TRBV7-8,TRBJ2-1,many,TGTGCCAGCAGCGAGGGACAGGGAGGAGGCAATGAGCAGTTCTTC,CASSEGQGGGNEQFF
TRBD2,TRBV4-3,TRBJ2-3,many,TGCGCCAGCAGCCAAGATGGGAGGGGAGAAGATACGCAGTATTTT,CASSQDGRGEDTQYF
TRBD2,TRBV6-1,TRBJ2-1,-,TGTGCCAGCAGGTTCCGTAGCGGGAGGGGCTATGAGCAGTTCTTC,CASRFRSGRGYEQFF
-,TRBV9,TRBJ2-3,few,TGTGCCAGCAGCGTATCAGGGGCTAGCACAGATACGCAGTATTTT,CASSVSGASTDTQYF
-,TRBV20-1,TRBJ1-1,few,TGCAGTGCCAGACCGTGGAGGAACACTGAAGCTTTCTTT,CSARPWRNTEAFF
-,TRBV20-1,TRBJ2-1,many,TGCAGTGCTCGTCCGAGCTACAATGAGCAGTTCTTC,CSARPSYNEQFF
-,TRBV4-3,TRBJ2-7,-,TGCGCCAGCAGCCAAGATTGGCAGGGGAGCTTCTACGAGCAGTACTTC,CASSQDWQGSFYEQYF
-,TRBV25-1,TRBJ1-1,few,TGTGCCAGCAGTGATCTAAGGGGAGCCACTGAAGCTTTCTTT,CASSDLRGATEAFF
-,TRBV9,TRBJ2-1,few,TGTGCCAGCAGCGTAGCGGGGACCACTTACAATGAGCAGTTCTTC,CASSVAGTTYNEQFF
-,TRBV5-6,TRBJ2-1,-,TGTGCCAGCAGAGTTTCCTCCTACAATGAGCAGTTCTTC,CASRVSSYNEQFF
TRBD2,TRBV29-1,TRBJ2-5,-,TGCAGCGTCACCGGGACTAGCGTGATGGAGACCCAGTACTTC,CSVTGTSVMETQYF
-,TRBV12-3/TRBV12-4,TRBJ2-2,many,TGTGCCAGCAGTCCACCTTCCGGAAAGAACACCGGGGAGCTGTTTTTT,CASSPPSGKNTGELFF
-,TRBV6-2/TRBV6-3,TRBJ1-1,-,TGTGCCAGCAGTGACCCGGAAAAGGCTGAAGCTTTCTTT,CASSDPEKAEAFF
-,TRBV28,TRBJ2-5,-,TGTGCCAGCAGGCCGACAGCTCAAGAGACCCAGTACTTC,CASRPTAQETQYF
TRBD2,TRBV7-2,TRBJ2-3,many,TGTGCCAGCAGCTTGAGACTAGCGGACAGCACAGATACGCAGTATTTT,CASSLRLADSTDTQYF
TRBD2,TRBV12-3/TRBV12-4,TRBJ2-1,many,TGTGCCAGCAGTTTAACCGGGACTAGCGGGCAAAGGCAATTCTTC,CASSLTGTSGQRQFF
-,TRBV4-3,TRBJ1-6,-,TGCGCCAGCAGTTGGACACGGAACAGTTCACCCCTCCACTTT,CASSWTRNSSPLHF